This T cell receptor beta chain is from a study of Graves' ophthalmopathy and Graves' hyperthyroidism. Study details: No ophthalmopathy within 18 months of follow-up signified stable hyperthyroidism.

A word on this clonotype: The antigen remains unidentified. A much more abundant neighbour one base away suggests this may be a read error.

General observations from the study: Blood also carried most expanded thyroid clonotypes exceeding 0.001 frequency.

TCR beta CDR3 regions were amplified from RNA transcripts. HTBI-primed first-round RT-PCR preceded second-round multiplex PCR. In TCRdb, the multiplex PCR reads were re-called with MiXCR into one record per CDR3 protein. Here the sample spans approximately 1.2 million distinct CDR3 sequences, about 35% being singletons. Newly diagnosed, the hyperthyroidism patients had under 2 months' duration and were aged 18 to 65. Sequencing was performed on peripheral blood or thyroid tissue (not recorded which). The clonotype comes from an adult man with Graves' hyperthyroidism.

The DNA for the CDR3 is TGTGCCAGCAGCGAAGAGGGACGGGGGCGCTCTGGAAACACCATATATTTT. Protein sequence: CASSEEGRGRSGNTIYF. This rearrangement joins TRBV7-9 to TRBJ1-3; TRBD1 is a possible D gene (6 bases). The germline V gene has CDR1 SEHNR and CDR2 FQNEAQ (reference sequence). Trimming left V 5 bases short and J 0 bases short, with 17 bases between. The CDR3 totals 17 residues.